This passage covers 18 T cell receptor beta chains from one sample sequenced in a study of lymphopenia after photon versus proton radiotherapy (dated by TCRdb to between 2018 and 2020). The library came from the immunoSEQ multiplex PCR assay. Sourced from immuneACCESS, this table was stored by TCRdb with only in-frame sequences that have V and J called. A share of the clones is absent; for the studies checked, an unresolved V gene accounts for under half, and the remainder has no known explanation. Here the sample has fewer than 4,000 clones; about two thirds occur a single time. The ten largest clonotypes hold roughly 54% of the sample. The sequences come from peripheral blood, collected from a patient treated with proton-based radiotherapy. These receptors all come from an elderly man with esophageal cancer.

The chain employs TRBV5-8 and TRBJ2-1, with TRBD1 matching over 8 bases. CDR3 length: 16 amino acids. J was trimmed by 11 bases and V by 0 bases; bases with no gene match: 13. Germline V CDR1 and CDR2: SGHTS, YDEGEE. CDR3 nucleotide sequence: TGTGCCAGCAGCTTGGTTTCTGGACAGGGAACTCTAAAGCAGTTCTTC. It specifies CASSLVSGQGTLKQFF.

The chain recombines TRBV15 with TRBJ2-1; D is unresolved. Germline V CDR1 and CDR2: LNHNV, YYDKDF (reference sequence). V lost 8 bases and J lost 5, with 13 bases in between. This CDR3 is built from 13 residues. CDR3 coding DNA: TGTGCCACCCTCTCCAGCCCCAACAATGAGCAGTTCTTC. This translates into CATLSSPNNEQFF.

The chain employs TRBV2 and TRBJ1-5; D is uncertain. The germline gives CDR1 SNHLY, CDR2 FYNNEI. The germline V and J ends were trimmed by 1 base and 1 base, with 5 bases remaining between them. The CDR3 is made up of 14 amino acids. CDR3 region: CASSEGRSNQPQHF. DNA for the CDR3: TGTGCCAGCAGTGAAGGGCGGAGCAATCAGCCCCAGCATTTT.

The rearrangement joins TRBV4-2 to TRBJ2-7; D gene unclear. CDR1 LGHNA and CDR2 YNFKEQ come from the germline V gene. The CDR3 is made up of 13 amino acids. V was trimmed by 1 base and J by 2 bases, leaving 6 bases between them. CDR3 bases: TGTGCCAGCAGCCAAGCGGAAGCCTACGAGCAGTACTTC. Protein: CASSQAEAYEQYF.

The CDR3 coding sequence is TGCGCCAGCACCCGACAAGGTATGGAGACCCAGTACTTC. It translates to CASTRQGMETQYF. The J gene is TRBJ2-5, the V gene TRBV10-1; the D is unclear. The CDR3 sequence is 13 residues long. V was clipped by 7 bases and J by 5 bases, with 14 bases between them. Germline values: CDR1 WNHNN, CDR2 SYGVQD (reference sequence).

This chain links TRBV7-7 with TRBJ2-2; TRBD2 matches at 7 bases. Looked up from germline, CDR1 is SSHAT and CDR2 is FNYEAQ (reference sequence). Unmatched junction bases numbered 9, after V lost 4 bases and J lost 4 bases. The CDR3 extends over 16 amino acids. CDR3 DNA sequence: TGTGCCAGCAGCTCCGCCCTGGAGCGGGGCACCGGGGAGCTGTTTTTT. Protein sequence: CASSSALERGTGELFF.

Sample share makes this clone medium-sized (0.01 to 0.1%). The rearrangement joins TRBV7-9 to TRBJ1-2; no reliable D call. V shed 4 bases and J shed 4 bases, with 13 bases lying between them. From germline, CDR1 is SEHNR and CDR2 FQNEAQ (reference sequence). This CDR3 spans 14 amino acids. Written as DNA, the CDR3 is TGTGCCAGCAGCTCGGTTGCGGGGTTCTATGGCTACACCTTC. Protein product: CASSSVAGFYGYTF.

The chain uses TRBV11-1 and TRBJ2-5, with 9 bases fitting TRBD1. This CDR3 has 14 amino acids. Per the germline V gene, CDR1 is SGHAT and CDR2 is FQDESV (reference sequence). The trim removed 5 bases at V and 5 bases at J, leaving 6 bases unmatched. As DNA, the CDR3 is TGTGCCAGCAGCCCCGGGGACAGGGCGGAGACCCAGTACTTC. Its translation is CASSPGDRAETQYF.

Concerning this clone itself: Other DNA sequences in this sample translate to the same CDR3. The V gene is TRBV11-3, the J gene TRBJ2-7; possible D gene TRBD2, 5 bases. CDR3 size: 15 residues. Germline V gene lookup returns CDR1 SGHNT and CDR2 YENEEA. V lost 1 base and J 4 bases, leaving 14 bases between the germline ends. The CDR3 DNA follows: TGTGCCAGCAGCTTAGCACCGGTAAGGGAGTACGAGCAGTACTTC. Its translation is CASSLAPVREYEQYF.

The chain recombines TRBV7-3 with TRBJ2-3; 8 bases are a match to TRBD1. Germline trimming cut 3 bases from V and 6 bases from J; bases unmatched to any gene: 5. CDR3 length equals 14 residues. Germline lookup yields CDR1 SGHTA and CDR2 FQGTGA. The CDR3 DNA follows: TGTGCCAGCAGCTTCGGACAGGGAGACGATACGCAGTATTTT. It encodes CASSFGQGDDTQYF.

The rearrangement links TRBV19 to TRBJ2-7; D may be TRBD2 (5 bases). The V gene's germline CDR1 is LNHDA and CDR2 SQIVND (reference sequence). The CDR3 extends over 15 amino acids. The V and J ends lost 3 bases and 6 bases respectively, with 18 bases between them. The CDR3 is CASSIGNRRASEQYF. DNA of the CDR3: TGTGCCAGTAGTATCGGGAACCGAAGGGCCTCCGAGCAGTACTTC.

This chain uses TRBV5-1 with TRBJ2-7; the D gene is possibly TRBD1 (8 bases). V gave up 2 bases and J gave up 6 bases, with 18 bases separating them. The germline V gene encodes CDR1 SGHRS and CDR2 YFSETQ. The CDR3 spans 15 residues. CDR3 protein: CASSFGGTGGSEQYF. The CDR3 DNA is TGCGCCAGCAGCTTCGGCGGGACAGGCGGGAGCGAGCAGTACTTC.

This sequence joins TRBV6-6 and TRBJ2-3, with D tentatively TRBD2 (6 bases). Trimming removed 9 bases at V and 0 bases at J, with 13 bases between. Germline CDR1 MNHNY, CDR2 SVGAGI (reference sequence). CDR3 length equals 14 residues. The CDR3 DNA sequence: TGTGCCAGTTGCCGGGACTCAAGCACAGATACGCAGTATTTT. As protein: CASCRDSSTDTQYF.

This clone was picked up a small number of times. The chain couples TRBV5-4 to TRBJ1-4; possible D gene TRBD1, 6 bases. V was cut by 1 base and J by 5 bases, with 12 bases left in between. In germline, CDR1 is SGHNT, CDR2 YYREEE (reference sequence). The CDR3 consists of 15 residues. CDR3 sequence: CASSLNRAVNEKLFF. The CDR3 DNA reads as TGTGCCAGCAGCTTGAACAGGGCCGTAAATGAAAAACTGTTTTTT. The full variable domain, in which reference TRBV5-4 and TRBJ1-4 provide the parts outside the CDR3, is ETGVTQSPTHLIKTRGQQVTLRCSSQSGHNTVSWYQQALGQGPQFIFQYYREEENGRGNFPPRFSGLQFPNYSSELNVNALELDDSALYLCASSLNRAVNEKLFFGSGTQLSVL.

V usage is TRBV5-4 and J usage is TRBJ2-5; possibly TRBD2 for D (6 bases). The DNA end favors TRBJ2-7, so the J call may be wrong. The CDR3 runs to 13 residues. Germline CDR1 and CDR2: SGHNT and YYREEE (reference sequence). The CDR3 DNA is TGTGCCAGCAGCGTGCTGGGGGGTTACGAGCAGTACTTC. Translating it yields CASSVLGGYEQYF.

This clone was detected only a few times. The rearrangement uses TRBV7-3 and TRBJ2-7, with 9 bases lining up with TRBD1. The V and J ends lost 4 bases and 3 bases, in that order; junction bases with no gene match: 13. This CDR3 comprises 17 residues. Looked up from germline, CDR1 is SGHTA and CDR2 is FQGTGA. The CDR3 sequence is CASSSRGGQGNFYEQYF. The CDR3 region has the DNA TGTGCCAGCAGCTCAAGAGGGGGACAGGGCAACTTCTACGAGCAGTACTTC.

The J gene is TRBJ2-3, the V gene TRBV10-3; D uncertain. This CDR3 contains 13 residues. The V gene lost 5 bases and the J gene lost 5 bases, with 11 bases spanning the gap. CDR1 and CDR2 (germline): ENHRY, SYGVKD. CDR3: CAISHLEIDTQYF. In DNA form, the CDR3 reads TGTGCCATCAGTCACCTAGAGATAGATACGCAGTATTTT.

The gene calls are TRBV28 and TRBJ2-1, with TRBD2 identical over 9 bases. Trimming took 5 bases from V and 5 from J; bases not matched to a gene: 7. CDR3 length: 15 residues. Germline V gene sequence: CDR1 MDHEN, CDR2 SYDVKM. CDR3 protein: CASSEAGGDHNEQFF. CDR3 nucleotide sequence: TGTGCCAGCAGTGAAGCGGGGGGCGACCACAATGAGCAGTTCTTC.